Below, 16 T cell receptor beta chains from the same sample are listed, as sequenced in a study of T cell changes during pregnancy in multiple sclerosis. Generated by immunoSEQ multiplex PCR, the TCRdb table keeps only in-frame clones and is missing some. This table holds approximately 88,000 clones, around 96% found once. Sequencing was performed on peripheral blood, taken in the second trimester of pregnancy. Receptor source: a female donor with multiple sclerosis, enrolled in a pregnancy study.

The gene calls are TRBV19 and TRBJ1-2, with D possibly TRBD1 on 5 matching bases. This CDR3 has 12 amino acids. Trimming stripped 5 bases from V and 8 bases from J, with 12 bases between. CDR1 and CDR2 (germline): LNHDA, SQIVND (reference sequence). In nucleotides, the CDR3 is TGTGCCAGTAGTCAGTCGACAGCAGGCTACACCTTC. This sequence encodes CASSQSTAGYTF.

The DNA of the CDR3 is TGTGCCAGCAGCTTCGGGACAGGGGGCGGCTACACCTTC. It yields the protein CASSFGTGGGYTF. The rearrangement links TRBV5-4 to TRBJ1-2; 12 bases agree with TRBD1. J lost 8 bases, V lost 2 bases, and 1 base had no gene match. The CDR3 contains 13 residues. The V gene's germline CDR1 is SGHNT and CDR2 YYREEE (reference sequence).

The J gene is TRBJ1-5, the V gene TRBV7-9; no definite D call. Germline V gene lookup returns CDR1 SEHNR and CDR2 FQNEAQ (reference sequence). Trimming cost V 5 bases and J 4 bases, with 6 bases left between them. The CDR3 sequence is 12 residues long. DNA for the CDR3: TGTGCCAGCAGCGTCCAAAATCAGCCCCAGCATTTT. Its protein is CASSVQNQPQHF.

The chain has TRBV27 and TRBJ2-7, with 9 bases matching TRBD1. Germline V gene sequence: CDR1 MNHEY, CDR2 SMNVEV (reference sequence). The CDR3 sequence is 15 residues long. Trimming at V came to 0 bases and at J to 3 bases, leaving 3 bases not matched to a gene. For the CDR3, the DNA is TGTGCCAGCAGTTTATCGGGACAGGGAAACTACGAGCAGTACTTC. Amino acids: CASSLSGQGNYEQYF.

This rearrangement joins TRBV2 to TRBJ2-7, with a weak D call TRBD2 (7 bases). Trimming shortened V by 7 bases and J by 3 bases, and 16 bases separated the two germline ends. Germline V gene lookup returns CDR1 SNHLY and CDR2 FYNNEI. The CDR3 has 14 residues. The CDR3 region is CASMPSGTYYEQYF. The CDR3 nucleotides read TGTGCCAGCATGCCGAGCGGGACATACTACGAGCAGTACTTC.

This rearrangement joins TRBV15 to TRBJ1-5, with D perhaps TRBD1 (5 bases). The CDR3 is 16 residues long. CDR1 and CDR2 (germline): LNHNV, YYDKDF (reference sequence). Trimming pared 2 bases from V and 7 bases from J, leaving 18 bases between. The CDR3 bases are TGTGCCACCAGCAGACCCCGGGGGACCGGGGGGCAGCCCCAGCATTTT. This translates into CATSRPRGTGGQPQHF.

V is TRBV7-2 and J is TRBJ1-1; perhaps TRBD1 as D (6 bases). Per germline, CDR1 SGHTA and CDR2 FQGNSA. V shed 2 bases and J shed 8 bases, with 15 bases lying between them. This CDR3 is 14 amino acids long. The CDR3 DNA follows: TGTGCCAGCAGCTTAACACCAGGACAGACAGAAGCTTTCTTT. Amino acid sequence: CASSLTPGQTEAFF. Supplemented by reference TRBV7-2 and TRBJ1-1, the full variable domain reads GAGVSQSPSNKVTEKGKDVELRCDPISGHTALYWYRQSLGQGLEFLIYFQGNSAPDKSGLPSDRFSAERTGGSVSTLTIQRTQQEDSAVYLCASSLTPGQTEAFFGQGTRLTVV.

J is TRBJ2-5 and V is TRBV9; D may be TRBD1 (6 bases). V lost 2 bases and J 5 bases, leaving 16 bases between the germline ends. The CDR3 consists of 15 residues. Looked up from germline, CDR1 is SGDLS and CDR2 is YYNGEE. The DNA for the CDR3 is TGTGCCAGCAGCGTCGTCCCAGGGGAGCGGGAGACCCAGTACTTC. Protein product: CASSVVPGERETQYF.

The count of this clone is one. The genes are TRBV7-2 and TRBJ1-2, with TRBD1 identical over 9 bases. This CDR3 contains 15 residues. In germline, CDR1 is SGHTA, CDR2 FQGNSA. With 1 base clipped from V and 6 bases from J, the junction kept 6 bases outside the gene matches. The CDR3 region has the DNA TGTGCCAGCAGCTTAGAGGGGGGACAGGGTCATGGCTACACCTTC. Its protein is CASSLEGGQGHGYTF. The full variable domain, rest sourced from reference TRBV7-2 and TRBJ1-2, is GAGVSQSPSNKVTEKGKDVELRCDPISGHTALYWYRQSLGQGLEFLIYFQGNSAPDKSGLPSDRFSAERTGGSVSTLTIQRTQQEDSAVYLCASSLEGGQGHGYTFGSGTRLTVV.

This chain links TRBV7-2 with TRBJ1-2; tentative D call: TRBD1 (5 bases). This CDR3 region has 16 residues. Deletions cut 4 bases from V and 5 bases from J, with 20 bases between. Germline CDR1 reads SGHTA; CDR2 reads FQGNSA. This CDR3 reads CASSSQQPGLGYGYTF. The CDR3 DNA is TGTGCCAGCAGCTCCCAACAACCGGGACTAGGGTATGGCTACACCTTC.

The chain links TRBV9 to TRBJ1-2; D is ambiguous. Germline V lookup: CDR1 SGDLS, CDR2 YYNGEE. The CDR3 covers 14 residues. Trimming took 6 bases from V and 3 from J, leaving 15 bases between them. CDR3 in amino acids: CASNNQLRDYGYTF. The CDR3 DNA reads as TGTGCCAGCAACAATCAACTTCGGGACTATGGCTACACCTTC.

CDR3 coding DNA: TGTGCCAGCACCTACAGGGGTGACGGCTACACCTTC. This sequence encodes CASTYRGDGYTF. V gene TRBV7-9 combines with J gene TRBJ1-2; 7 bases map to TRBD1. Per the germline V gene, CDR1 is SEHNR and CDR2 is FQNEAQ (reference sequence). With 7 bases clipped from V and 8 bases from J, the junction kept 7 bases outside the gene matches. The CDR3 sequence is 12 residues long.

This clone was seen once. The genes are TRBV5-4 and TRBJ2-7; TRBD1 matches 9 bases. Per germline, CDR1 SGHNT and CDR2 YYREEE (reference sequence). V was clipped by 3 bases and J by 5 bases; unmatched bases: 9. CDR3 length: 15 amino acids. This CDR3 is CASSYQTGGRDEQYF. The CDR3, as DNA: TGTGCCAGCAGCTACCAAACAGGGGGCCGAGACGAGCAGTACTTC. The variable domain in full, completed from reference TRBV5-4 and TRBJ2-7, reads ETGVTQSPTHLIKTRGQQVTLRCSSQSGHNTVSWYQQALGQGPQFIFQYYREEENGRGNFPPRFSGLQFPNYSSELNVNALELDDSALYLCASSYQTGGRDEQYFGPGTRLTVT.

The chain is built from TRBV6-5 and TRBJ2-7; 7 positions agree with TRBD1. The CDR3 runs to 13 residues. The V gene end was trimmed by 6 bases and the J gene end by 3 bases; junction bases not matched to a gene: 5. Germline values: CDR1 MNHEY, CDR2 SVGAGI. This chain's CDR3 is CASREGAIYEQYF. In DNA, the CDR3 is TGTGCCAGCAGAGAGGGGGCAATCTACGAGCAGTACTTC.

The rearrangement links TRBV7-9 to TRBJ2-7; possibly TRBD2 for D (6 bases). V was clipped by 5 bases and J by 0 bases, with 8 bases between them. Germline V CDR1 and CDR2: SEHNR, FQNEAQ (reference sequence). The CDR3 is made up of 13 amino acids. CDR3: CASSLRDSYEQYF. CDR3 in DNA: TGTGCCAGCAGCCTGCGGGACTCCTACGAGCAGTACTTC.

The chain combines TRBV18 with TRBJ2-7; possibly TRBD1 for D (6 bases). CDR3 length: 13 residues. The V end was cut by 5 bases, the J end by 3 bases, with 11 bases between. The germline V gene has CDR1 KGHSH and CDR2 LQKENI. The CDR3 coding sequence is TGTGCCAGCTCAAACAGGGATAACTACGAGCAGTACTTC. Its translation: CASSNRDNYEQYF.